Below, one T cell receptor beta chain is given with its context. This sample was taken from a study of blood T cell repertoires in COVID-19. Overall study: COVID-19 samples from acute and convalescent phases originated in the United States, Italy and Spain.

Clones were read by immunoSEQ multiplex PCR, and TCRdb kept only the in-frame ones, dropping some. The table shows about 400,000 clones, with about nine tenths occurring only once. The germline gives CDR1 SGHTA, CDR2 FQGNSA. Trimming stripped 6 bases from V and 0 bases from J, with 11 bases between. The CDR3 runs 14 residues. The V and J genes are TRBV7-2 and TRBJ1-1; no clear D. The receptor was derived from a woman in her thirties with active or convalescent COVID-19. The specimen was peripheral blood. CDR3 in DNA: TGTGCCAGCAGTCTAGGAGCTATGAACACTGAAGCTTTCTTT. Residues: CASSLGAMNTEAFF.